These T cell receptor beta chains were read from a single sample in a study of T cell changes during pregnancy in multiple sclerosis. Libraries were prepared by immunoSEQ multiplex PCR; TCRdb keeps only in-frame clonotypes and omits some of them. The sample shows about 40,000 clones, about 91% of them seen only once. Sequencing used CD4+ T cells from peripheral blood mononuclear cells, obtained in the first trimester of pregnancy. Receptor source: a female donor with multiple sclerosis, enrolled in a pregnancy study. CDR3s include the opening cysteine and the closing phenylalanine or tryptophan. D genes are given only for firm matches. A clone size is listed for some rows: how often the clone was seen (once, few, many), or a class if it is expanded.

CASSSSGRNDYEQYF	TGTGCCAGCAGTTCTAGCGGGAGGAATGACTACGAGCAGTACTTC	TRBD2	-	TRBV28	TRBJ2-7	15
CASSSLAGGSYNEQFF	TGTGCCAGCAGTTCGCTAGCGGGAGGGTCCTACAATGAGCAGTTCTTC	TRBD2	-	TRBV27	TRBJ2-1	16
CASSPGLAAFSGETQYF	TGTGCCAGCAGCCCGGGACTAGCGGCGTTCTCAGGGGAGACCCAGTACTTC	TRBD2	-	TRBV7-9	TRBJ2-5	17
CASSTAGDSAYNEQFF	TGTGCCAGCAGTACAGCCGGGGATAGCGCATACAATGAGCAGTTCTTC	-	-	TRBV28	TRBJ2-1	16
CASSLFAGSHEQFF	TGCGCCAGCAGCTTGTTTGCAGGTAGTCATGAGCAGTTCTTC	-	-	TRBV5-1	TRBJ2-1	14
CASSDGQGANTGELFF	TGCGCCAGCAGCGACGGACAGGGGGCGAACACCGGGGAGCTGTTTTTT	TRBD1	-	TRBV5-1	TRBJ2-2	16
CASSLERFMNTEAFF	TGTGCCAGCAGTTTAGAGCGGTTTATGAACACTGAAGCTTTCTTT	-	-	TRBV27	TRBJ1-1	15
CAISGDRGYEQYF	TGTGCCATCAGTGGGGACAGGGGCTACGAGCAGTACTTC	TRBD1	-	TRBV10-3	TRBJ2-7	13
CASRPREPLYGYTF	TGTGCCAGCAGACCCCGGGAGCCCCTCTATGGCTACACCTTC	-	-	TRBV5-4	TRBJ1-2	14
CASSSHRELGYNEQFF	TGTGCCAGCAGCTCGCACAGGGAATTGGGGTACAATGAGCAGTTCTTC	-	once	TRBV9	TRBJ2-1	16
CASSPVALTYEQYF	TGTGCCAGCAGCCCAGTGGCCCTTACCTACGAGCAGTACTTC	-	once	TRBV9	TRBJ2-7	14
CASSQGTASGSVGAKNIQYF	TGTGCCAGCAGCCAAGGGACGGCTAGCGGGAGCGTGGGAGCCAAAAACATTCAGTACTTC	TRBD2	-	TRBV4-2	TRBJ2-4	20
CSVEISRGTDTQYF	TGCAGCGTTGAGATTAGTAGGGGAACGGATACGCAGTATTTT	-	once	TRBV29-1	TRBJ2-3	14
CASSFAGNYGYTF	TGTGCCAGCAGTTTTGCGGGGAACTATGGCTACACCTTC	-	few	TRBV28	TRBJ1-2	13
CASSQSVTETGPPSGANVLTF	TGTGCCAGCAGCCAATCGGTTACCGAGACAGGGCCCCCCTCTGGGGCCAACGTCCTGACTTTC	TRBD1	once	TRBV16	TRBJ2-6	21
CASSGQGGQPQHF	TGTGCCAGCAGCGGACAGGGGGGCCAGCCCCAGCATTTT	TRBD1	-	TRBV6-1	TRBJ1-5	13
CASSFLAGGPSSYEQYF	TGTGCCAGCAGCTTCCTAGCGGGAGGTCCGAGCTCCTACGAGCAGTACTTC	TRBD2	once	TRBV7-2	TRBJ2-7	17
CASSRPISGRPYNEQFF	TGTGCCAGCAGCCGTCCCATTAGCGGGAGGCCTTACAATGAGCAGTTCTTC	TRBD2	-	TRBV7-3	TRBJ2-1	17
CAWSGGQPNQPQHF	TGTGCCTGGAGTGGAGGACAGCCCAATCAGCCCCAGCATTTT	-	few	TRBV30	TRBJ1-5	14
CAISPGTSGRAEQYF	TGTGCCATCAGTCCAGGGACTAGCGGGAGAGCCGAGCAGTACTTC	TRBD2	-	TRBV10-3	TRBJ2-7	15
CASSFLGLAGTNEQFF	TGTGCCAGCAGCTTTCTCGGGCTAGCGGGAACCAATGAGCAGTTCTTC	TRBD2	-	TRBV7-2	TRBJ2-1	16
CASSLEGQNTGELFF	TGCGCCAGCAGCTTGGAAGGACAGAACACCGGGGAGCTGTTTTTT	-	-	TRBV5-1	TRBJ2-2	15
CASSQGPLASGGTDTQYF	TGTGCCAGCAGCCAAGGCCCCCTGGCTAGTGGTGGCACAGATACGCAGTATTTT	-	-	TRBV4-2	TRBJ2-3	18
CASRDRVGSSGNTIYF	TGTGCCAGCAGAGACAGGGTTGGGAGCTCTGGAAACACCATATATTTT	TRBD1	-	TRBV6-6	TRBJ1-3	16
CASSIVWDRGSNEQFF	TGTGCCAGTAGTATCGTTTGGGACAGGGGGAGCAATGAGCAGTTCTTC	TRBD1	-	TRBV19	TRBJ2-1	16
CASSLQSNTEAFF	TGTGCCAGCAGCTTGCAGTCGAACACTGAAGCTTTCTTT	-	medium-sized	TRBV5-4	TRBJ1-1	13
CASSPQEADRDGNTIYF	TGTGCCAGCTCACCCCAAGAAGCCGACAGGGATGGAAACACCATATATTTT	TRBD1	-	TRBV18	TRBJ1-3	17
CASTGVGTEAFF	TGTGCCAGCACAGGGGTTGGCACTGAAGCTTTCTTT	-	few	TRBV2	TRBJ1-1	12
CARSELRGKPDTQYF	TGTGCCAGAAGCGAACTAAGGGGGAAGCCAGATACGCAGTATTTT	-	-	TRBV5-3	TRBJ2-3	15
CASSRPDPIYNEQFF	TGTGCCAGCTCACGTCCAGATCCGATTTACAATGAGCAGTTCTTC	-	-	TRBV18	TRBJ2-1	15
CASSELAGGPGELFF	TGTGCCAGCAGTGAACTAGCGGGAGGGCCCGGGGAGCTGTTTTTT	TRBD2	-	TRBV6-1	TRBJ2-2	15
CAIRDRGLFGTEAFF	TGTGCCATCAGGGACAGGGGGCTTTTTGGGACTGAAGCTTTCTTT	TRBD1	-	TRBV10-3	TRBJ1-1	15
CASSGQGPNTEAFF	TGTGCCAGTAGTGGACAGGGACCGAACACTGAAGCTTTCTTT	TRBD1	-	TRBV19	TRBJ1-1	14